Included here is one TCR beta chain sequence, with context. Its antigen is undetermined. The germline V gene encodes CDR1 SGHAT and CDR2 FQDESV (reference sequence). This CDR3 contains 15 residues. With V trimmed by 5 bases and J by 0 bases, 3 bases remained unmatched. TCRdb's table, derived via immunoSEQ multiplex PCR, lists solely in-frame clones and lacks some. The table lists about 130,000 clones, about 88% of them singletons, with about 12% in the top ten. The source of the sample is a study of PD-1 blockade in mismatch repair-deficient tumors. Mismatch repair deficiency was confirmed in all patients, by PCR or immunohistochemistry. TCR sequencing covered three patients who responded to pembrolizumab. The study, taken as a whole, reports: After pembrolizumab, tumor-resident clones rose rapidly, then generally contracted before radiologic responses.

The chain couples TRBV11-1 to TRBJ2-1; 8 bases map to TRBD2. The receptor was derived from an adult with mismatch repair-deficient cancer. The sequencing here drew on peripheral blood, taken 72 weeks after starting pembrolizumab. The CDR3 DNA follows: TGTGCCAGCAGCCTCAGCGGGAGCTCCTACAATGAGCAGTTCTTC. Translated, it gives CASSLSGSSYNEQFF. The variable domain in full, completed from reference TRBV11-1 and TRBJ2-1, reads EAEVAQSPRYKITEKSQAVAFWCDPISGHATLYWYRQILGQGPELLVQFQDESVVDDSQLPKDRFSAERLKGVDSTLKIQPAELGDSAMYLCASSLSGSSYNEQFFGPGTRLTVL.